A selection of T cell receptor beta chains follows, all from one sample in a study of beta chain features in type 1 diabetes. The protocol was immunoSEQ multiplex PCR, while the TCRdb copy is restricted to in-frame clones and leaves out a portion. This sample yields about 260,000 clones, of which over 20% are seen a single time; 0.028% belongs to the top ten. The sequenced sample consisted of naive CD4+ T cells from blood. All receptors come from a woman between 35 and 50 years old with type 1 diabetes. Each CDR3 is given with its conserved first and last residue. A D gene is named only where the DNA matches it firmly. Expanded clones get a size class; other rows say once, few or many, or leave the size out.

d_call	v_call	j_call	clone_size	cdr3_nt	cdr3_aa
NA	TRBV9	TRBJ2-3	NA	TGTGCCAGCAGCGTAGAAAGCGTCGGGTCAGATACGCAGTATTTT	CASSVESVGSDTQYF
NA	TRBV28	TRBJ1-2	few	TGTGCCAGCAGTCCTGAGGGTAGAGGCTACACCTTC	CASSPEGRGYTF
NA	TRBV29-1	TRBJ2-1	NA	TGCAGCGTTGTGTTGGGGGGAAACTCCTACAATGAGCAGTTCTTC	CSVVLGGNSYNEQFF
NA	TRBV7-9	TRBJ1-1	NA	TGTGCCAGCAGCTTACGTACGGAGCGCACTGAAGCTTTCTTT	CASSLRTERTEAFF
NA	TRBV9	TRBJ1-1	NA	TGTGCCAGCAGCGTAGTAGGTCGGGTCACTGAAGCTTTCTTT	CASSVVGRVTEAFF
TRBD2	TRBV5-4	TRBJ2-7	few	TGTGCCAGCAGCCCGCGGGAGTCTCCCTACGAGCAGTACTTC	CASSPRESPYEQYF
NA	TRBV6-5	TRBJ1-5	NA	TGTGCCAGCGGGCTCAAGACAGCTAATCAGCCCCAGCATTTT	CASGLKTANQPQHF
TRBD2	TRBV27	TRBJ2-3	NA	TGTGCCAGCAGTTCCTGGACTAGCGGTAGCACAGATACGCAGTATTTT	CASSSWTSGSTDTQYF
NA	TRBV19	TRBJ2-5	NA	TGTGCCAGTAGCCCTGTCGTTCAAGAGACCCAGTACTTC	CASSPVVQETQYF
TRBD2	TRBV29-1	TRBJ2-3	NA	TGCAGCGGAGCGGGGCGTTCTAGCACAGATACGCAGTATTTT	CSGAGRSSTDTQYF
TRBD1	TRBV7-8	TRBJ1-6	few	TGTGCCAGCAGCTCCTCAGGGGGCGGCGGCCGGAATTCACCCCTCCACTTT	CASSSSGGGGRNSPLHF
NA	TRBV25-1	TRBJ2-7	NA	TGTGCCAGCAGTGACCTGAGGAGCTCCTACGAGCAGTACTTC	CASSDLRSSYEQYF
TRBD1	TRBV29-1	TRBJ1-1	NA	TGCAGCGTTGGGGACAGGGGGGACACTGAAGCTTTCTTT	CSVGDRGDTEAFF
TRBD1	TRBV7-2	TRBJ2-1	NA	TGTGCCAGCAGCTTAGGACCACAGGGGTGGGACTACAATGAGCAGTTCTTC	CASSLGPQGWDYNEQFF
NA	TRBV7-9	TRBJ2-7	NA	TGTGCCAGCAGCTCCCCGCCTCGGACAGACAAACCCTACGAGCAGTACTTC	CASSSPPRTDKPYEQYF
TRBD2	TRBV28	TRBJ2-7	NA	TGTGCCAGTAAACCGGGACTACGTGGGACCTACGAGCAGTACTTC	CASKPGLRGTYEQYF
TRBD2	TRBV19	TRBJ2-1	NA	TGTGCCAGTAATCTAGCGGGAGGGCCGGGAGGTGAGCAGTTCTTC	CASNLAGGPGGEQFF
NA	TRBV29-1	TRBJ2-1	few	TGCAGCGTTGAACGGGGAGGTGAGCAGTTCTTC	CSVERGGEQFF
NA	TRBV7-2	TRBJ2-4	few	TGTGCCAGCAGCCCCTGGACAGCAAACATTCAGTACTTC	CASSPWTANIQYF
TRBD1	TRBV2	TRBJ2-1	few	TGTGCCAGCACTCAATTAGAGGGGGCTGAGCAGTTCTTC	CASTQLEGAEQFF
NA	TRBV27	TRBJ2-5	few	TGTGCCAGCAGTATCACAGGGTATGAGACCCAGTACTTC	CASSITGYETQYF
NA	TRBV27	TRBJ1-4	NA	TGTGCCAGCGCCCCCCCAGGGGCTAGGGGGGAAAAACTGTTTTTT	CASAPPGARGEKLFF
NA	TRBV25-1	TRBJ1-5	NA	TGTGCCAGCAGTACAGGTCCCCTAAATCAGCCCCAGCATTTT	CASSTGPLNQPQHF
TRBD1	TRBV5-1	TRBJ2-1	few	TGCGCCAGCAGCCGAGGGACAGAGACCTACAATGAGCAGTTCTTC	CASSRGTETYNEQFF
NA	TRBV19	TRBJ2-6	NA	TGTGCCAGTACCACCCTAGGAGACTCTGGGGCCAACGTCCTGACTTTC	CASTTLGDSGANVLTF
TRBD2	TRBV5-1	TRBJ2-1	NA	TGCGCCAGCAGCTTGGATGTTGGACTAGCGGGTGGTGAGCAGTTCTTC	CASSLDVGLAGGEQFF
NA	TRBV11-3	TRBJ2-7	NA	TGTGCCAGCAGCACTGGGGGGTCCTACGAGCAGTACTTC	CASSTGGSYEQYF
TRBD1	TRBV29-1	TRBJ1-2	NA	TGCAGCGGTGCGAGACAGGGATATGGCTACACCTTC	CSGARQGYGYTF
NA	TRBV7-2	TRBJ2-7	NA	TGTGCCAGCAGCTTCTTCGGAGGCGGGACTGGTTCCGAGCAGTACTTC	CASSFFGGGTGSEQYF
TRBD2	TRBV27	TRBJ2-1	few	TGTGCCAGCAGGGGGCTAGCGGGACTTGAGCAGTTCTTC	CASRGLAGLEQFF
TRBD1	TRBV28	TRBJ1-5	few	TGTGCCAGCAGGCCCCGGGACAGGGTGAATCAGCCCCAGCATTTT	CASRPRDRVNQPQHF
TRBD2	TRBV5-1	TRBJ2-2	few	TGCGCCAGCAGGTCCGGGACTAGCAGCACCGGGGAGCTGTTTTTT	CASRSGTSSTGELFF
TRBD1	TRBV7-6	TRBJ1-2	few	TGTGCCAGCAGCCAGACAGGGAATGGCTACACCTTC	CASSQTGNGYTF
NA	TRBV2	TRBJ2-3	NA	TGTGCCGACTCGTTCCGGGATACGCAGTATTTT	CADSFRDTQYF
NA	TRBV9	TRBJ2-5	NA	TGTGCCAGCAGCCGCCCCAGAGGGTCGTCACAAGAGACCCAGTACTTC	CASSRPRGSSQETQYF
NA	TRBV5-1	TRBJ1-6	few	TGCGCCAGCAGCCTCGCGGGAATTTCCCCCCTCCACTTT	CASSLAGISPLHF
TRBD1	TRBV7-9	TRBJ1-5	NA	TGTGCCAGCAGCTTAGTGTGGTCGGACAGGGACAATCAGCCCCAGCATTTT	CASSLVWSDRDNQPQHF
TRBD2	TRBV5-1	TRBJ2-5	few	TGCGCCAGCAGCTTGGGGACTAGTCGCCAAGAGACCCAGTACTTC	CASSLGTSRQETQYF
NA	TRBV29-1	TRBJ1-1	few	TGCAGCGTTGACCGGAACACTGAAGCTTTCTTT	CSVDRNTEAFF
TRBD1	TRBV25-1	TRBJ1-2	few	TGTGCCAGCAGTGAAGGGGGGACAGGCCTTGGCTACACCTTC	CASSEGGTGLGYTF
NA	TRBV4-1	TRBJ1-1	few	TGCGCCAGCAGCCAAGCGGAGTTGGACACTGAAGCTTTCTTT	CASSQAELDTEAFF
TRBD2	TRBV5-1	TRBJ2-7	NA	TGCGCCAGCAGCTTTCTTGGGACTAGCAGCTACGAGCAGTACTTC	CASSFLGTSSYEQYF
NA	TRBV7-2	TRBJ2-3	few	TGTGCCAGCAGCTCGAGCACAGATACGCAGTATTTT	CASSSSTDTQYF
NA	TRBV20-1	TRBJ2-1	few	TGCAGTGCTACGAGGGACAATGAGCAGTTCTTC	CSATRDNEQFF
TRBD1	TRBV5-1	TRBJ2-7	NA	TGCGCCAGCACCGTAACAGGGGGCGAGCACGAGCAGTACTTC	CASTVTGGEHEQYF
NA	TRBV5-1	TRBJ1-1	few	TGCGCCAGCAGCTTGGAGGCTAGGGGTAGGACTGAAGCTTTCTTT	CASSLEARGRTEAFF
TRBD2	TRBV27	TRBJ2-5	few	TGTGCCAGCAGACTCAGCGGGAGGGCCTGGGAGACCCAGTACTTC	CASRLSGRAWETQYF
TRBD2	TRBV4-3	TRBJ2-5	NA	TGCGCCAGCAGCCAAGTGGGGACTAGCGGGAGGAGGGAGACCCAGTACTTC	CASSQVGTSGRRETQYF
NA	TRBV2	TRBJ1-5	NA	TGTGCCAGCAGCCCAACCCAGGTGCAGGCTCAGCCCCAGCATTTT	CASSPTQVQAQPQHF
NA	TRBV9	TRBJ1-1	NA	TGTGCCAGCAGCGCCCTGGGCGACACTGAAGCTTTCTTT	CASSALGDTEAFF
NA	TRBV9	TRBJ1-5	NA	TGTGCCAGCAGCCCAGGGTTAGGTCAGCCCCAGCATTTT	CASSPGLGQPQHF
TRBD1	TRBV5-4	TRBJ2-5	few	TGTGCCAGCAGCTTGTCGACAGGGACACAAGAGACCCAGTACTTC	CASSLSTGTQETQYF
NA	TRBV7-3	TRBJ2-3	NA	TGTGCCAGCAGCTTACTTCCGGGGGATACGCAGTATTTT	CASSLLPGDTQYF
NA	TRBV6-5	TRBJ1-1	NA	TGTGCCACCAACCGCAGGGAAACGGACACTGAAGCTTTCTTT	CATNRRETDTEAFF
NA	TRBV27	TRBJ2-1	few	TGTGCCAGCAGGGGCACAGGCTACAATGAGCAGTTCTTC	CASRGTGYNEQFF
NA	TRBV28	TRBJ2-1	NA	TGTGCCAGCAGTTTATCGCCCAGGGCCACCTACAATGAGCAGTTCTTC	CASSLSPRATYNEQFF
TRBD1	TRBV15	TRBJ1-5	few	TGTGCCACCAGCCGGGACAGCCAGCCCCAGCATTTT	CATSRDSQPQHF
TRBD1	TRBV2	TRBJ2-7	few	TGTGCCAGCAGTACAGGGACAGGGGGGGAGCAGTACTTC	CASSTGTGGEQYF
NA	TRBV10-3	TRBJ1-2	few	TGTGCCATCAGTGAGTCAGGGGATTATGGCTACACCTTC	CAISESGDYGYTF